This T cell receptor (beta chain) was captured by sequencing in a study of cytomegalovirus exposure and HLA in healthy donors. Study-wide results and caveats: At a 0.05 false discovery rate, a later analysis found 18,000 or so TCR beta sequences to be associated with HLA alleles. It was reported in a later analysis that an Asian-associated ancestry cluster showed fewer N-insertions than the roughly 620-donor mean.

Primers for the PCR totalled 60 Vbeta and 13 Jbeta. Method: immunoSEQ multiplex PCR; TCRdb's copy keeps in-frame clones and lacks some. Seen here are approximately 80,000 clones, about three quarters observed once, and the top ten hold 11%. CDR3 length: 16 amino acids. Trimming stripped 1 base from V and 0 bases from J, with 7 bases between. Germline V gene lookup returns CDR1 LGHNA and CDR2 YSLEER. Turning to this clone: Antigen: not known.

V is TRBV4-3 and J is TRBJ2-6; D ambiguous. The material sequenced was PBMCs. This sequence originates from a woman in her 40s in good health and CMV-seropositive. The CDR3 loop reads CASSQAAVSGANVLTF. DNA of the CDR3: TGCGCCAGCAGCCAAGCTGCGGTCTCTGGGGCCAACGTCCTGACTTTC.